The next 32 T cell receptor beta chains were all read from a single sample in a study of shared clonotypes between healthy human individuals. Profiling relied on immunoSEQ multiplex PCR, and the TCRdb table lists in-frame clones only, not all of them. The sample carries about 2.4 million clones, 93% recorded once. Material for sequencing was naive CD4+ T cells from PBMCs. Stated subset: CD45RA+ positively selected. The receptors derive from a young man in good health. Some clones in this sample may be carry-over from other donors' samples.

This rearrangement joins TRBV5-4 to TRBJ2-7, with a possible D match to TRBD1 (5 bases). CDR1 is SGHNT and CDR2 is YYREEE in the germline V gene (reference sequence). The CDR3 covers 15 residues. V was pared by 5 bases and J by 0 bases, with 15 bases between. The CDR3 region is CASSRPGKSSYEQYF. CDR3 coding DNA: TGTGCCAGCAGTCGCCCAGGGAAAAGCTCCTACGAGCAGTACTTC.

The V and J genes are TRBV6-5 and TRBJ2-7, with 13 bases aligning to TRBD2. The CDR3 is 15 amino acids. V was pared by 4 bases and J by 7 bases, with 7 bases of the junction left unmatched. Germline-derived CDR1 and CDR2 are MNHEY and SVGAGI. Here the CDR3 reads CASSWGTSGMGEQYF. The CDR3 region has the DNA TGTGCCAGCAGTTGGGGGACTAGCGGGATGGGGGAGCAGTACTTC.

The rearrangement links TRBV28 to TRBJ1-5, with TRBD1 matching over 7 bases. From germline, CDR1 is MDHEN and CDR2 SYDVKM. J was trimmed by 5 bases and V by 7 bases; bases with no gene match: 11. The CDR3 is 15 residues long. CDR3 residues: CASTRQGRGDQPQHF. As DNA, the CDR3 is TGTGCCAGCACCAGACAGGGCAGGGGGGATCAGCCCCAGCATTTT.

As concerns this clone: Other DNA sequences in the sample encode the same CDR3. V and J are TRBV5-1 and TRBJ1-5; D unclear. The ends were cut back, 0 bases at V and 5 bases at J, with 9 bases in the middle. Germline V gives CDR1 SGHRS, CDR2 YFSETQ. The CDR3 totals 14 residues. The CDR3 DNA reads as TGCGCCAGCAGCTTGGTTGCCGGAGATCAGCCCCAGCATTTT. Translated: CASSLVAGDQPQHF.

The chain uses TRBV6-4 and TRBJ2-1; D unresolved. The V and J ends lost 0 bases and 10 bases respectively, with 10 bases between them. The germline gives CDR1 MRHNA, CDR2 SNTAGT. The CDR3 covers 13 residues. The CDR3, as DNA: TGTGCCAGCAGTGACTCCCCGGTGCGGGAGCAGTTCTTC. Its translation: CASSDSPVREQFF.

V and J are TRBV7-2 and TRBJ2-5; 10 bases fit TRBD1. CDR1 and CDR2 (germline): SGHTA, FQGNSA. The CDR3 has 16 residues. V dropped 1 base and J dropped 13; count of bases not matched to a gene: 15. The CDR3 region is CASSLVRETGGFLAYF. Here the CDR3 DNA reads TGTGCCAGCAGCTTAGTCCGCGAGACAGGGGGCTTCCTGGCGTACTTC.

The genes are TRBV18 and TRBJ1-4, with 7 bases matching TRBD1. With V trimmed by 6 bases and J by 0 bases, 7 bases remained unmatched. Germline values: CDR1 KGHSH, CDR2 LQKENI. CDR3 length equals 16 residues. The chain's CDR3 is CASSRQGVATNEKLFF. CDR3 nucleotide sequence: TGTGCCAGCTCCCGACAGGGAGTGGCAACTAATGAAAAACTGTTTTTT.

The CDR3 nucleotides are TGTGCCAGCAAGGCGGATGTCACTGAAGCTTTCTTT. Its translation is CASKADVTEAFF. The chain carries TRBV6-6 and TRBJ1-1; D remains ambiguous. V was cut by 7 bases and J by 4 bases, with 10 bases left in between. CDR1 is MNHNY, CDR2 SVGAGI, per germline (reference sequence). The CDR3 extends over 12 amino acids.

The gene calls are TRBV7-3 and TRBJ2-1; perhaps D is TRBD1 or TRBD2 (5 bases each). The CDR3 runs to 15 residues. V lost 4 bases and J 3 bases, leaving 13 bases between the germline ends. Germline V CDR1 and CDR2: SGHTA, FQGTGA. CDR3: CASSSGPKDYNEQFF. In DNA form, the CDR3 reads TGTGCCAGCAGCTCGGGACCAAAAGACTACAATGAGCAGTTCTTC. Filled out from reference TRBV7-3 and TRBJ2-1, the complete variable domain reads GAGVSQTPSNKVTEKGKYVELRCDPISGHTALYWYRQSLGQGPEFLIYFQGTGAADDSGLPNDRFFAVRPEGSVSTLKIQRTERGDSAVYLCASSSGPKDYNEQFFGPGTRLTVL.

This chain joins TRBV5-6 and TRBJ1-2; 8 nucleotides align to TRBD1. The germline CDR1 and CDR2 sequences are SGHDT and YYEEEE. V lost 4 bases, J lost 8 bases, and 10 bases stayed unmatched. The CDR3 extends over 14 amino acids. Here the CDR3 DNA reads TGTGCCAGCAGCCAGGACAGGGCTTTCGTCGGCTACACCTTC. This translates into CASSQDRAFVGYTF.

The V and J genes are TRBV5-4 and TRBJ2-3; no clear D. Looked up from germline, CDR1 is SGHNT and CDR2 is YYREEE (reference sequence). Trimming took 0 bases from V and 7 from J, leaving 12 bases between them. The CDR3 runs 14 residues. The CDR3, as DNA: TGTGCCAGCAGCTTGGCCGGCAGCCCCTATACGCAGTATTTT. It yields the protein CASSLAGSPYTQYF.

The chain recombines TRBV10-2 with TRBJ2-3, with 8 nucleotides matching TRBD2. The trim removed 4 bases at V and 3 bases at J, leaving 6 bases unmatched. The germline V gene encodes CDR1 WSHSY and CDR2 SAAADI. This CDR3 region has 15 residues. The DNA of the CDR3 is TGCGCCAGCAGTGTTAACGGGAGGGGAACAGATACGCAGTATTTT. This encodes CASSVNGRGTDTQYF.

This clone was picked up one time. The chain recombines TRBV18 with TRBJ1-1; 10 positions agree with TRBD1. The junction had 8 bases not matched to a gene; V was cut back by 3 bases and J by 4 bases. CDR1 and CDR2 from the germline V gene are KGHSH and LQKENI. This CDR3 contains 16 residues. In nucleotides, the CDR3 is TGTGCCAGCTCACCCGGACAGGGGGTAGGAGGCACTGAAGCTTTCTTT. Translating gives CASSPGQGVGGTEAFF.

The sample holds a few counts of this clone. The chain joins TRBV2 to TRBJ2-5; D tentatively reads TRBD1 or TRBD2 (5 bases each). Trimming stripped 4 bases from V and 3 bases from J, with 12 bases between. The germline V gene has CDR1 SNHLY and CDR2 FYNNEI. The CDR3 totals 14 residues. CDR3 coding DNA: TGTGCCAGCAGTGGTAGGGACGGAGAAGAGACCCAGTACTTC. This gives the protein CASSGRDGEETQYF.

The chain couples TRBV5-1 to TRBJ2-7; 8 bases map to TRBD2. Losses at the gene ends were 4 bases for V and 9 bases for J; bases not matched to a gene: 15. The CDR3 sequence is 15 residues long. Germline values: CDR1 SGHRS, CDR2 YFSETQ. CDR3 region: CASSLDSGSPAGQYF. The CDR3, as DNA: TGCGCCAGCAGCCTGGACAGCGGGAGTCCTGCCGGGCAGTACTTC.

CDR3 protein: CASSPPGIRETQYF. The CDR3 nucleotides read TGTGCCAGCTCACCACCGGGGATTCGGGAGACCCAGTACTTC. J is TRBJ2-5 and V is TRBV18; D gene unclear. CDR3 size: 14 residues. Germline CDR1 KGHSH, CDR2 LQKENI. The V gene lost 0 bases and the J gene lost 5 bases, with 10 bases spanning the gap. The full variable domain, completed using reference TRBV18 and TRBJ2-5, is NAGVMQNPRHLVRRRGQEARLRCSPMKGHSHVYWYRQLPEEGLKFMVYLQKENIIDESGMPKERFSAEFPKEGPSILRIQQVVRGDSAAYFCASSPPGIRETQYFGPGTRLLVL.

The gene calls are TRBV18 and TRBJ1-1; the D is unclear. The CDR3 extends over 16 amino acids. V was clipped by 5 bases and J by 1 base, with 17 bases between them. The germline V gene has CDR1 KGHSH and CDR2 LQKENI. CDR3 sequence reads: CASSFRVNAQNTEAFF. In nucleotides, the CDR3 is TGTGCCAGCTCATTTCGGGTCAACGCACAGAACACTGAAGCTTTCTTT.

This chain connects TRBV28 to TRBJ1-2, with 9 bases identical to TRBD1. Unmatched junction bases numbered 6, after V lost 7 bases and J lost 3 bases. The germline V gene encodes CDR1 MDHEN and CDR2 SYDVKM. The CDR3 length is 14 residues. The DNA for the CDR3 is TGTGCCAGCACGACACAGGGGGCGTACTATGGCTACACCTTC. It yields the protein CASTTQGAYYGYTF.

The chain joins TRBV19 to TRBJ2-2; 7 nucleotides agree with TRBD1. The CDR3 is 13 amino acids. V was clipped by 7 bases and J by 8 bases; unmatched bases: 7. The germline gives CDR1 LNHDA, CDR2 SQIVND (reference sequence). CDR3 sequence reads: CASTQTGWGELFF. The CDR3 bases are TGTGCCAGTACCCAGACAGGGTGGGGGGAGCTGTTTTTT.

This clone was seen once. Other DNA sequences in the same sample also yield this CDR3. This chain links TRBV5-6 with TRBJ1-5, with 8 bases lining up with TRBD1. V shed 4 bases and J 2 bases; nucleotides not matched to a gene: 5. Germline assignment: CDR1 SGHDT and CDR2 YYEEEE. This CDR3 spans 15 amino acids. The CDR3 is CASSLGQGGNQPQHF. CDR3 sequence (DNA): TGTGCCAGCAGCCTAGGACAGGGAGGCAATCAGCCCCAGCATTTT.

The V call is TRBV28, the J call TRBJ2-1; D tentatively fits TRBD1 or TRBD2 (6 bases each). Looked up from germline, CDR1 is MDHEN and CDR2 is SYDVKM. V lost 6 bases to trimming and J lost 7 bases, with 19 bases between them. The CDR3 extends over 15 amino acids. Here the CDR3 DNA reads TGTGCCAGCAGCAAAGGGGGGTATGAGGTTAATGAGCAGTTCTTC. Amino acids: CASSKGGYEVNEQFF.

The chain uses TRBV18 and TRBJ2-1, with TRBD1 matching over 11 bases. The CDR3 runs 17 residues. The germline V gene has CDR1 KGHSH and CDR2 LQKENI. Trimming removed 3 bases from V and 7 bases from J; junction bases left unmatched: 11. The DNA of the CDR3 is TGTGCCAGCTCACCTGTACCGGGACAGGGGGTGGGGAATGAGCAGTTCTTC. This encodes CASSPVPGQGVGNEQFF. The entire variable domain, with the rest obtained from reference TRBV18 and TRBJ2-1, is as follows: NAGVMQNPRHLVRRRGQEARLRCSPMKGHSHVYWYRQLPEEGLKFMVYLQKENIIDESGMPKERFSAEFPKEGPSILRIQQVVRGDSAAYFCASSPVPGQGVGNEQFFGPGTRLTVL.

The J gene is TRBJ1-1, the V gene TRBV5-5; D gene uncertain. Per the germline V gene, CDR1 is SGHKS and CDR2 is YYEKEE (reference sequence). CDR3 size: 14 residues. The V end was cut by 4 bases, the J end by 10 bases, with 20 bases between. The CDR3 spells CASSQPLRQGRAFF. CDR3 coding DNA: TGTGCCAGCAGCCAACCCCTTCGGCAAGGACGAGCTTTCTTT.

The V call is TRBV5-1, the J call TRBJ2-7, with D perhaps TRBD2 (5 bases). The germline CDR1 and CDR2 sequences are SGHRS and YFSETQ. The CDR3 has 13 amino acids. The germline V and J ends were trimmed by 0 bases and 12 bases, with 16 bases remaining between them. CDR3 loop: CASSLASGRNLYF. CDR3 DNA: TGCGCCAGCAGCTTGGCAAGCGGCAGGAATTTGTACTTC.

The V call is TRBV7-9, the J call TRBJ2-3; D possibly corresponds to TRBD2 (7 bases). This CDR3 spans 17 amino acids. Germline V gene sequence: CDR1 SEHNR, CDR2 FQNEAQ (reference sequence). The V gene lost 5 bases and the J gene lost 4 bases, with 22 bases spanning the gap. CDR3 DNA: TGTGCCAGCAGCCTTGGTCCGGGGGGCGGGAGACCAGATACGCAGTATTTT. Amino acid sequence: CASSLGPGGGRPDTQYF.

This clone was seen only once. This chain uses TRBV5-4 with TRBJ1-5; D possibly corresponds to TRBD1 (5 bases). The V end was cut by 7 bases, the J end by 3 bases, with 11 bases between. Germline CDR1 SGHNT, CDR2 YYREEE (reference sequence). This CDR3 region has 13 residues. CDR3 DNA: TGTGCCAGCGCGTTCAGGGCCAATCAGCCCCAGCATTTT. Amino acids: CASAFRANQPQHF.

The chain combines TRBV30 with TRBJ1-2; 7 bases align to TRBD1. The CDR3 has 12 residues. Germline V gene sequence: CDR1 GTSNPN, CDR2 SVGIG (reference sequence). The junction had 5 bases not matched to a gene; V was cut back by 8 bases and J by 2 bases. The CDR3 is CARDRDNYGYTF. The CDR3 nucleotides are TGTGCCCGAGACAGGGACAACTATGGCTACACCTTC.

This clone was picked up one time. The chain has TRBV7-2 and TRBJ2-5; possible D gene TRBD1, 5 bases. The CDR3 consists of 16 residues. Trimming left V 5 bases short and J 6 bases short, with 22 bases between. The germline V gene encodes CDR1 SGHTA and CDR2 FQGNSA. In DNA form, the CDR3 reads TGTGCCAGCAGCACCTCACGGTCCAGGGCTGGGAAGACCCAGTACTTC. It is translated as CASSTSRSRAGKTQYF.

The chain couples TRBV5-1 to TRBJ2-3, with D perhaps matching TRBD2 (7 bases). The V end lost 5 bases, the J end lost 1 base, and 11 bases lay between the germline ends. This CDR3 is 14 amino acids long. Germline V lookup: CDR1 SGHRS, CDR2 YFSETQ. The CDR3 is CASRGGRGTDTQYF. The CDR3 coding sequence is TGCGCCAGCAGGGGGGGGCGAGGCACAGATACGCAGTATTTT.

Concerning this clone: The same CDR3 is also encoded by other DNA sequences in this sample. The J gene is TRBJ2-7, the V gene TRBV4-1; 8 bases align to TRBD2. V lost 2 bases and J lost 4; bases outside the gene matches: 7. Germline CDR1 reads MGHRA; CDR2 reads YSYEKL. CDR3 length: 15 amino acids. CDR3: CASSQPGTSLYEQYF. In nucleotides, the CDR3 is TGCGCCAGCAGCCAACCCGGGACTAGTTTATACGAGCAGTACTTC.

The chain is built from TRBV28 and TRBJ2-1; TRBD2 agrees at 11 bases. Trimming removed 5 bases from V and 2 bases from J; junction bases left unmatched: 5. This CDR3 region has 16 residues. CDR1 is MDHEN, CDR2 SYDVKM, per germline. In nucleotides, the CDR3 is TGTGCCAGCAGTCAACTAGCGGGAGTAACCTACAATGAGCAGTTCTTC. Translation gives CASSQLAGVTYNEQFF.

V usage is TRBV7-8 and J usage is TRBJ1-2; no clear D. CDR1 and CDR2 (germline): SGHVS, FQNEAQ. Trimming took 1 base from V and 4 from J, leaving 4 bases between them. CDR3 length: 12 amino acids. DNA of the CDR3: TGTGCCAGCAGCTTAGATGGCTATGGCTACACCTTC. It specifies CASSLDGYGYTF.